This T cell receptor beta chain was documented in a study of T cell changes during pregnancy in multiple sclerosis. The length of the CDR3 is 18 residues. From germline, CDR1 is SGHTA and CDR2 FQGNSA. The junction had 17 bases not matched to a gene; V was cut back by 5 bases and J by 3 bases. The table came from immunoSEQ multiplex PCR; TCRdb's copy has only in-frame clones and leaves some out. The sample consists of roughly 93,000 clones, about 91% of them appearing once. The chain recombines TRBV7-2 with TRBJ1-1; 8 positions agree with TRBD1. This sequence originates from a female donor in good health, enrolled as a control in a pregnancy study. This material consisted of peripheral blood, taken in the first trimester of pregnancy. In DNA form, the CDR3 reads TGTGCCAGCAGCCAAAGACGACAGGGGACAGGTGGGTACACTGAAGCTTTCTTT. This encodes CASSQRRQGTGGYTEAFF.